The 18 T cell receptor beta chains listed next were all sequenced from one sample in a study of molecular identifiers for immune sequencing clone quantification (dated by TCRdb to the late 2010s). Library prep was done by PCR. Sequenced using an Illumina HiSeq 4000. TCRdb handled the public reads itself, with Q25 trimming in fastp and clone calling in MiXCR, and kept productive beta chains. Rows matching on CDR3 protein sequence are summarized as one entry with the most common DNA and genes. The sample table holds 300,000 to 400,000 distinct CDR3 sequences, of which over 20% were seen once. The ten largest clonotypes hold under 0.95% of the sample. Sequenced material: naive CD8+ T cells from blood, with Jurkat cell RNA spiked in. The cell subset or site label, read with the paper, signifies: FACS-sorted CD8+CD4-CCR7+CD45RA+ naive T cells. These receptor sequences come from a human donor in good health. Some libraries in this study had Jurkat cell RNA spiked in.

This clonotype was recorded at least ten times. This rearrangement joins TRBV13 to TRBJ1-5; no firm D call. Trimming pared 3 bases from V and 3 bases from J, leaving 6 bases between. This CDR3 region has 13 residues. The germline V gene encodes CDR1 PRHDT and CDR2 FYEKMQ (reference sequence). This CDR3 is CASSLNLNQPQHF. As DNA, the CDR3 is TGTGCCAGCAGCTTGAACCTCAATCAGCCCCAGCATTTT.

This clonotype was found many times. J is TRBJ1-1 and V is TRBV2, with D tentatively TRBD1 (5 bases). CDR1 and CDR2 (germline): SNHLY, FYNNEI. This CDR3 spans 16 amino acids. V lost 2 bases, J lost 0 bases, and 13 bases lay in between. CDR3 protein: CASSESLGHLNTEAFF. In DNA form, the CDR3 reads TGTGCCAGCAGTGAATCCCTTGGACACTTGAACACTGAAGCTTTCTTT.

Many counts were recorded for this clonotype. The chain uses TRBV5-1 and TRBJ2-3, with a weak D call TRBD2 (6 bases). V was trimmed by 3 bases and J by 4 bases, leaving 18 bases between them. The CDR3 has 16 residues. CDR1 is SGHRS, CDR2 YFSETQ, per germline. The CDR3 loop reads CASSSVGAGGADTQYF. CDR3 bases: TGCGCCAGCAGCTCAGTGGGAGCGGGCGGGGCAGATACGCAGTATTTT.

This clonotype was picked up many times. The chain uses TRBV2 and TRBJ2-3; TRBD2 agrees at 13 bases. Germline values: CDR1 SNHLY, CDR2 FYNNEI. The V and J ends lost 8 bases and 1 base, in that order; junction bases with no gene match: 3. The CDR3 has 15 amino acids. CDR3 nucleotides: TGTGCCAGCCATGGGACTAGCGGGGGCACAGATACGCAGTATTTT. Translation gives CASHGTSGGTDTQYF. Filled out from reference TRBV2 and TRBJ2-3, the complete variable domain reads EPEVTQTPSHQVTQMGQEVILRCVPISNHLYFYWYRQILGQKVEFLVSFYNNEISEKSEIFDDQFSVERPDGSNFTLKIRSTKLEDSAMYFCASHGTSGGTDTQYFGPGTRLTVL.

In regard to this clonotype: One base away lies a much larger clone, so this may be a sequencing read error. The V gene is TRBV14, the J gene TRBJ1-1; a possible D gene is TRBD1 (5 bases). V was shortened by 8 bases and J by 7 bases, with 17 bases between the two germline ends. Germline V gene data show CDR1 as SGHDN and CDR2 as FVKESK. The CDR3 sequence is 13 residues long. This CDR3 reads CASGPGGWREAFF. Written as DNA, the CDR3 is TGTGCCAGCGGCCCCGGGGGGTGGCGTGAAGCTTTCTTT.

For this clonotype: This may stem from a read error, because a much larger clone lies one nucleotide away. This CDR3 fails to terminate in the conserved phenylalanine or tryptophan, so it likely reflects a read error. The chain uses TRBV19 and TRBJ2-7; 8 positions match TRBD1. CDR3 length: 15 amino acids. With V trimmed by 5 bases and J by 3 bases, 9 bases remained unmatched. CDR1 is LNHDA, CDR2 SQIVND, per germline (reference sequence). The CDR3, as DNA: TGTGCCAGTAGTCCGAATGGACAGGGAAACTACGAGCAGTACTCC. Its translation: CASSPNGQGNYEQYS.

This rearrangement joins TRBV28 to TRBJ2-7; possibly TRBD1 for D (5 bases). The V end was cut by 5 bases, the J end by 2 bases, with 16 bases between. The CDR3 consists of 15 residues. From germline, CDR1 is MDHEN and CDR2 SYDVKM. The CDR3 here is CASSPRTKFPYEQYF. The CDR3 region has the DNA TGTGCCAGCAGTCCTCGGACAAAATTCCCCTACGAGCAGTACTTC.

This clonotype appeared many times. V is TRBV4-3 and J is TRBJ1-3; no firm D call. V lost 4 bases and J 0 bases, leaving 16 bases between the germline ends. The germline V gene encodes CDR1 LGHNA and CDR2 YSLEER. This CDR3 region has 17 residues. DNA for the CDR3: TGCGCCAGCAGCCCGTCCCGGGCAGGATACTCTGGAAACACCATATATTTT. It is translated as CASSPSRAGYSGNTIYF.

This clonotype was recorded at least ten times. The V call is TRBV19, the J call TRBJ1-2; D unresolved. The V gene lost 7 bases and the J gene lost 0 bases, with 9 bases spanning the gap. CDR3 length equals 13 residues. Germline-derived CDR1 and CDR2 are LNHDA and SQIVND (reference sequence). CDR3 coding DNA: TGTGCCAGTAACCCAGGCGCTAACTATGGCTACACCTTC. Encoded protein: CASNPGANYGYTF.

This clonotype was detected only a few times. The chain couples TRBV11-2 to TRBJ2-1; no clear D gene. The V gene lost 5 bases and the J gene lost 1 base, with 12 bases spanning the gap. This CDR3 has 15 residues. Germline V gene lookup returns CDR1 SGHAT and CDR2 FQNNGV. The CDR3 DNA reads TGTGCCAGCAGCGCACCGGATCCATCCTACAATGAGCAGTTCTTC. Translated: CASSAPDPSYNEQFF.

V usage is TRBV19 and J usage is TRBJ2-2; TRBD2 matches at 8 bases. The germline gives CDR1 LNHDA, CDR2 SQIVND (reference sequence). The trim removed 5 bases at V and 8 bases at J, leaving 10 bases unmatched. The CDR3 contains 15 residues. The DNA for the CDR3 is TGTGCCAGTAGTGCGGTCACTAGCGGTCCTGGGGAGCTGTTTTTT. It translates to CASSAVTSGPGELFF.

A note on this clonotype: A much larger clone lies one base from this, so it may be a read error. V and J are TRBV29-1 and TRBJ1-2; 8 bases map to TRBD1. The V gene's germline CDR1 is SQVTM and CDR2 ANQGSEA. This CDR3 has 14 amino acids. This CDR3 reads CSVEGEGQGFGYAF. The CDR3 DNA reads TGCAGCGTTGAAGGAGAAGGACAGGGATTCGGCTACGCCTTC. The whole variable domain, filled in from reference TRBV29-1 and TRBJ1-2, reads SAVISQKPSRDICQRGTSLTIQCQVDSQVTMMFWYRQQPGQSLTLIATANQGSEATYESGFVIDKFPISRPNLTFSTLTVSNMSPEDSSIYLCSVEGEGQGFGYAFGSGTRLTVV.

This clonotype was observed a single time. This may be a read error, as it is one base from a much larger clone. V gene TRBV12-3 or TRBV12-4 combines with J gene TRBJ2-2, with D uncertain. The CDR3 totals 13 residues. Trimming took off 4 bases at V and 10 bases at J, with 13 bases between the two ends. CDR3 nucleotide sequence: TGTGCCAGCAGTTCCCGTCCTGCCGAGGAGCTGTTTTTT. Translation gives CASSSRPAEELFF.

This clonotype was seen a few times. The chain employs TRBV7-9 and TRBJ1-2, with 7 bases aligning to TRBD1. This CDR3 region has 17 residues. Germline loops: CDR1 SEHNR, CDR2 FQNEAQ (reference sequence). V shed 0 bases and J 5 bases; nucleotides not matched to a gene: 12. This chain's CDR3 is CASSLASGQVFEYGYTF. In nucleotides, the CDR3 is TGTGCCAGCAGCTTAGCGTCCGGACAGGTTTTCGAATATGGCTACACCTTC.

This clonotype was counted at least ten times. In DNA form, the CDR3 reads TGCAGTGCTAGAGATAGGCGACAGCCGCAAGAGACCCAGTACTTC. Its translation is CSARDRRQPQETQYF. This chain connects TRBV20-1 to TRBJ2-5, with D possibly being TRBD1 (5 bases). Trimming took off 0 bases at V and 2 bases at J, with 13 bases between the two ends. This CDR3 has 15 amino acids. Germline CDR1 reads DFQATT; CDR2 reads SNEGSKA (reference sequence).

A note on this clonotype: As the CDR3 is not closed by the conserved phenylalanine or tryptophan, this likely results from a read error. This chain uses TRBV5-6 with TRBJ1-2; D remains ambiguous. Germline values: CDR1 SGHDT, CDR2 YYEEEE. V shed 4 bases and J shed 4 bases, with 23 bases lying between them. The CDR3 has 17 residues. CDR3 in amino acids: CASSPQQSTVFTYGYTS. The CDR3 coding sequence is TGTGCCAGCAGCCCCCAACAGTCGACGGTGTTTACCTATGGCTACACCTCC.

The V call is TRBV20-1, the J call TRBJ2-3, with 13 bases that match TRBD2. Per the germline V gene, CDR1 is DFQATT and CDR2 is SNEGSKA (reference sequence). This CDR3 comprises 17 residues. The DNA for the CDR3 is TGCAATGCCACTAGCGGGAGGGCCCACGCTCCCACAGATACGCAGTATTTT. Its translation is CNATSGRAHAPTDTQYF.

Note on this clonotype: One base away lies a much larger clone, so this may be a sequencing read error. The J gene is TRBJ2-5, the V gene TRBV5-6; perhaps D is TRBD1 or TRBD2 (5 bases each). This CDR3 spans 13 amino acids. In germline, CDR1 is SGHDT, CDR2 YYEEEE. Trimming removed 9 bases from V and 1 base from J, with 13 bases in between. In DNA form, the CDR3 reads TGTGCCACCTCAGGGACCTCCCAAGAGACCCAGTACTTC. Its translation: CATSGTSQETQYF.